One and the same sample provided the 32 T cell receptor beta chains below, sequenced in a study of early T cells in non-severe SARS-CoV-2 infection. From the 5' RACE reads, TCRdb called clonotypes with MiXCR, one entry per CDR3 protein. The sample lists fewer than 50,000 distinct CDR3 sequences, over 5% seen once, with approximately 13% in the top ten. Input material: whole blood. Every receptor here comes from an adult who was a healthcare worker with PCR-confirmed SARS-CoV-2 infection or an uninfected control (not recorded which).

This clonotype was found many times. The V call is TRBV4-2, the J call TRBJ1-5; weak D call: TRBD1 (5 bases). Germline-derived CDR1 and CDR2 are LGHNA and YNFKEQ. CDR3 length: 13 amino acids. Between the trimmed V and J ends, which lost 4 bases and 9 bases, there was a span of 13 bases. DNA for the CDR3: TGTGCCAGCAGCCGAGAGCAGGGCATGCCCCAGCATTTT. Its translation: CASSREQGMPQHF.

This clonotype has at least ten counts. The chain recombines TRBV7-2 with TRBJ1-4, with a possible D match to TRBD1 (6 bases). Germline loops: CDR1 SGHTA, CDR2 FQGNSA. V shed 1 base and J shed 10 bases, with 16 bases lying between them. The CDR3 runs to 15 residues. CDR3 nucleotides: TGTGCCAGCAGCTTAGAATTCGGACAGCCTCGAAAACTGTTTTTT. Protein sequence: CASSLEFGQPRKLFF.

Notes on this clonotype: No conserved phenylalanine or tryptophan ends this CDR3, so it is likely a read error. The J gene is TRBJ2-3, the V gene TRBV4-2; TRBD1 is a possible D gene (5 bases). V lost 0 bases, J lost 2 bases, and 15 bases lay in between. This CDR3 region has 17 residues. Germline V lookup: CDR1 LGHNA, CDR2 YNFKEQ. The CDR3 sequence: CASSQEVGVTLTDTQYS. CDR3 nucleotides: TGTGCCAGCAGCCAAGAAGTAGGGGTGACCCTCACAGATACGCAGTATTCT.

This clonotype was found a few times. J is TRBJ2-3 and V is TRBV6-2 or TRBV6-3; perhaps TRBD2 as D (6 bases). The V end lost 2 bases, the J end lost 4 bases, and 16 bases lay between the germline ends. This CDR3 contains 16 residues. Germline V gene data show CDR1 as MNHEY and CDR2 as SVGEGT. The chain's CDR3 is CASSYGRAGGADTQYF. CDR3 DNA sequence: TGTGCCAGCAGTTACGGACGTGCCGGGGGTGCAGATACGCAGTATTTT.

There are many counts of this clonotype. This chain joins TRBV29-1 and TRBJ2-7, with D tentatively TRBD2 (5 bases). Germline CDR1 is SQVTM and CDR2 is ANQGSEA. The ends were cut back, 2 bases at V and 1 base at J, with 12 bases in the middle. The CDR3 is 14 amino acids. CDR3: CSVERADSSYEQYF. The CDR3 nucleotides are TGCAGCGTTGAACGGGCGGACTCTTCCTACGAGCAGTACTTC.

In its sample, this clonotype was seen many times. The rearrangement joins TRBV15 to TRBJ2-7; 9 bases match TRBD1. CDR3 length: 16 residues. The J segment lost 7 bases and the V segment lost 1 base, leaving 11 bases of the junction unmatched. Germline values: CDR1 LNHNV, CDR2 YYDKDF (reference sequence). DNA of the CDR3: TGTGCCACCAGCAGAGGGACAGGGGCCGGACTGGGGGAGCAGTACTTC. Translating it yields CATSRGTGAGLGEQYF.

In this sample, this clonotype turned up many times. The chain is built from TRBV12-3 or TRBV12-4 and TRBJ1-2; D call uncertain. The CDR3 covers 12 residues. Trimming shortened V by 4 bases and J by 7 bases, and 10 bases separated the two germline ends. In nucleotides, the CDR3 is TGTGCCAGCAGTTCCGATTATTCTGGCTACACCTTC. This gives the protein CASSSDYSGYTF.

This clonotype was observed a few times. The CDR3 DNA reads as TGTGCCAGTAACACCCCGGGACAGCCTTTTTCTGGGGCCAACGTCCTGACTTTC. Translated: CASNTPGQPFSGANVLTF. V gene TRBV19 combines with J gene TRBJ2-6, with TRBD1 matching over 7 bases. Unmatched junction bases numbered 13, after V lost 7 bases and J lost 1 base. CDR1 and CDR2 (germline): LNHDA, SQIVND (reference sequence). This CDR3 region has 18 residues.

This clonotype has only a few counts. The V call is TRBV5-5, the J call TRBJ2-3; no firm D call. Germline values: CDR1 SGHKS, CDR2 YYEKEE (reference sequence). This CDR3 spans 13 amino acids. V was clipped by 0 bases and J by 6 bases, with 8 bases between them. The CDR3 DNA follows: TGTGCCAGCAGCTTGGGACCTAAGGATACGCAGTATTTT. This encodes CASSLGPKDTQYF.

As to this clonotype: A read error may be the cause here, since a much bigger clone is one base away. This chain links TRBV11-2 with TRBJ2-7; D gene unclear. The CDR3 has 12 amino acids. CDR1 SGHAT and CDR2 FQNNGV come from the germline V gene. CDR3 DNA sequence: TGTGTCAGCAGCTTAGGTGCCCGCCAGCAGTACTTC. Amino acids: CVSSLGARQQYF. The full variable domain, rest sourced from reference TRBV11-2 and TRBJ2-7, is EAGVAQSPRYKIIEKRQSVAFWCNPISGHATLYWYQQILGQGPKLLIQFQNNGVVDDSQLPKDRFSAERLKGVDSTLKIQPAKLEDSAVYLCVSSLGARQQYFGPGTRLTVT.

In this sample, this clonotype turned up many times. The gene calls are TRBV2 and TRBJ2-5, with 9 bases that match TRBD1. The V segment lost 0 bases and the J segment 6 bases; nucleotides outside the gene matches: 8. Germline assignment: CDR1 SNHLY and CDR2 FYNNEI. The CDR3 runs to 16 residues. CDR3 amino acids: CASSEAPGQGSKTQYF. The CDR3 DNA reads as TGTGCCAGCAGTGAAGCTCCCGGACAGGGGTCGAAGACCCAGTACTTC.

Ten or more counts support this clonotype. The chain combines TRBV24-1 with TRBJ2-2, with TRBD1 identical over 7 bases. The CDR3 totals 17 residues. CDR1 and CDR2 from the germline V gene are KGHDR and SFDVKD. J lost 4 bases, V lost 7 bases, and 14 bases had no gene match. Here the CDR3 reads CATSALDRESGTGELFF. CDR3 DNA sequence: TGTGCCACCAGCGCGCTTGACAGGGAGAGTGGCACCGGGGAGCTGTTTTTT.

The sample holds many counts of this clonotype. The V call is TRBV12-3 or TRBV12-4, the J call TRBJ1-6, with D perhaps matching TRBD1 (6 bases). V was pared by 6 bases and J by 7 bases, with 13 bases between. The CDR3 contains 14 residues. The CDR3 is CASSARGANSPLHF. Here the CDR3 DNA reads TGTGCCAGCAGCGCCCGGGGGGCGAATTCACCCCTCCACTTT.

This clonotype was observed at least ten times. The chain joins TRBV11-2 to TRBJ1-2; D call uncertain. The CDR3 loop spans 13 amino acids. Trimming left V 1 base short and J 3 bases short, with 6 bases between. CDR1 and CDR2 (germline): SGHAT, FQNNGV. The CDR3 sequence is CASSLGVHYGYTF. DNA for the CDR3: TGTGCCAGCAGCTTAGGGGTCCACTATGGCTACACCTTC.

The gene calls are TRBV12-3 or TRBV12-4 and TRBJ2-1, with TRBD2 identical over 9 bases. The CDR3 runs to 13 residues. The V gene end was trimmed by 3 bases and the J gene end by 10 bases; junction bases not matched to a gene: 4. CDR3 sequence (DNA): TGTGCCAGCAGTTTGGGACTAGCCTACGAGCAGTTCTTC. The encoded protein is CASSLGLAYEQFF.

The sample holds a few counts of this clonotype. The chain joins TRBV20-1 to TRBJ1-1; unclear D gene. Trimming took 4 bases from V and 4 from J, leaving 16 bases between them. CDR1 is DFQATT and CDR2 is SNEGSKA in the germline V gene (reference sequence). The CDR3 sequence is 14 residues long. Here the CDR3 reads CSAKPSFASTEAFF. Written as DNA, the CDR3 is TGCAGTGCTAAACCCAGTTTTGCGAGCACTGAAGCTTTCTTT.

Comments on this clonotype: A much larger clone lies a single base off, so this may be a read error. This chain joins TRBV10-1 and TRBJ1-1, with TRBD1 as a possible D gene (5 bases). This CDR3 has 13 residues. Germline V gene data show CDR1 as WNHNN and CDR2 as SYGVQD (reference sequence). Written as DNA, the CDR3 is TGCACCAGCAGAAAGACAGTGAACACTGAAGCTTTCTTT. This translates into CTSRKTVNTEAFF.

This clonotype was found many times. The rearrangement uses TRBV29-1 and TRBJ2-3; D is possibly TRBD1 (6 bases). CDR1 and CDR2 from the germline V gene are SQVTM and ANQGSEA. V lost 7 bases and J lost 4, with 15 bases in between. CDR3 size: 13 residues. The CDR3 nucleotides are TGCAGCGCCGATGGGGGCCGAGCAGATACGCAGTATTTT. This translates into CSADGGRADTQYF.

This clonotype was seen more than once but under ten times. This rearrangement joins TRBV7-8 to TRBJ2-4; D tentatively fits TRBD1 or TRBD2 (6 bases each). V lost 6 bases to trimming and J lost 1 base, with 13 bases between them. The CDR3 is 15 amino acids. The germline gives CDR1 SGHVS, CDR2 FQNEAQ. The CDR3 reads CASSPGAAAKNIQYF. The CDR3 nucleotides are TGTGCCAGCAGTCCGGGGGCCGCGGCCAAAAACATTCAGTACTTC.

The V and J genes are TRBV6-5 and TRBJ2-7, with a weak D call TRBD1 (6 bases). Germline CDR1 reads MNHEY; CDR2 reads SVGAGI. V lost 5 bases and J 7 bases, leaving 12 bases between the germline ends. The length of the CDR3 is 12 residues. CDR3 in DNA: TGTGCCAGCAGTCCACAGGGTTGGGAGCAGTACTTC. It yields the protein CASSPQGWEQYF.

This clonotype was counted ten times or more. Sequence at one end of the junction differs from germline and may be a read error. The genes are TRBV19 and TRBJ2-1; no firm D call. Germline values: CDR1 LNHDA, CDR2 SQIVND (reference sequence). The CDR3 is 15 residues long. CDR3 in DNA: TGTGCCAGTAGAATAGGGCCCCTGGAACACAATGAGCAGTTCTTC. This translates into CASRIGPLEHNEQFF.

At least ten counts were recorded for this clonotype. The chain couples TRBV5-1 to TRBJ1-1; D not certain. The CDR3 has 14 amino acids. Between the trimmed V and J ends, which lost 0 bases and 11 bases, there was a span of 17 bases. CDR1 is SGHRS, CDR2 YFSETQ, per germline. CDR3 DNA sequence: TGCGCCAGCAGCTTGGCAACACACCCCGGAGGGGCTTTCTTT. Translated, it gives CASSLATHPGGAFF.

There are many counts of this clonotype. The genes are TRBV5-5 and TRBJ1-2; 9 bases are a match to TRBD1. J gave up 10 bases and V 0 bases, and 13 bases lay outside the gene matches. CDR1 is SGHKS, CDR2 YYEKEE, per germline (reference sequence). This CDR3 has 16 amino acids. CDR3 protein: CASSLVGLTGQGHYTF. The CDR3 nucleotides read TGTGCCAGCAGCTTGGTAGGGTTGACGGGACAGGGCCACTACACCTTC. Complete variable domain (other parts from reference TRBV5-5 and TRBJ1-2): DAGVTQSPTHLIKTRGQQVTLRCSPISGHKSVSWYQQVLGQGPQFIFQYYEKEERGRGNFPDRFSARQFPNYSSELNVNALLLGDSALYLCASSLVGLTGQGHYTFGSGTRLTVV.

This clonotype was seen ten or more times. The V gene is TRBV7-2, the J gene TRBJ2-5, with D hard to call. Looked up from germline, CDR1 is SGHTA and CDR2 is FQGNSA. The CDR3 extends over 13 amino acids. Trimming pared 1 base from V and 2 bases from J, leaving 5 bases between. For the CDR3, the DNA is TGTGCCAGCAGCTTAGGACAACAAGAGACCCAGTACTTC. Amino acids: CASSLGQQETQYF.

This clonotype occurred a few times. The rearrangement uses TRBV20-1 and TRBJ1-2; 8 bases fit TRBD1. Per germline, CDR1 DFQATT and CDR2 SNEGSKA (reference sequence). Losses at the gene ends were 4 bases for V and 4 bases for J; bases not matched to a gene: 8. The CDR3 runs 14 residues. CDR3 sequence: CSATLDRGIYGYTF. The CDR3 region has the DNA TGCAGTGCTACCCTCGACAGGGGCATCTATGGCTACACCTTC.

This clonotype showed up just a few times. The chain has TRBV15 and TRBJ1-2; the D gene is possibly TRBD1 (5 bases). Deletions cut 5 bases from V and 4 bases from J, with 11 bases between. From germline, CDR1 is LNHNV and CDR2 YYDKDF (reference sequence). CDR3 size: 13 residues. The CDR3 here is CATSHGGSYGYTF. The CDR3 region has the DNA TGTGCCACCAGCCACGGGGGAAGCTATGGCTACACCTTC.

The chain carries TRBV28 and TRBJ1-6; D not certain. V lost 8 bases and J 0 bases, leaving 8 bases between the germline ends. Germline loops: CDR1 MDHEN, CDR2 SYDVKM. The CDR3 is 14 amino acids. CDR3 coding DNA: TGTGCCAGCCAAGGCGGCTCCTATAATTCACCCCTCCACTTT. This translates into CASQGGSYNSPLHF.

In this sample, this clonotype turned up many times. This rearrangement joins TRBV25-1 to TRBJ1-2; 11 bases line up with TRBD1. CDR3 size: 15 residues. Looked up from germline, CDR1 is MGHDK and CDR2 is SYGVNS. With V trimmed by 3 bases and J by 7 bases, 7 bases remained unmatched. This CDR3 reads CASSDHGQGAAGYTF. CDR3 nucleotides: TGTGCCAGCAGTGATCATGGACAGGGGGCTGCTGGCTACACCTTC.

Turning to this clonotype: A much larger clone lies a single base off, so this may be a read error. This rearrangement joins TRBV11-1 to TRBJ1-2; 8 bases line up with TRBD1. Germline CDR1 reads SGHAT; CDR2 reads FQDESV (reference sequence). The CDR3 runs 14 residues. This CDR3 is CVSSLTTGVDGYTF. In DNA, the CDR3 is TGTGTCAGCAGCTTAACGACAGGGGTTGATGGCTACACCTTC.

In this sample, this clonotype turned up a few times. The rearrangement joins TRBV12-3 or TRBV12-4 to TRBJ1-2; D is uncertain. CDR3 length equals 14 residues. The V end was cut by 10 bases, the J end by 5 bases, with 20 bases between. In DNA form, the CDR3 reads TGTGCCACCGACAACGTCCAGAAGAAATATGGCTACACCTTC. This encodes CATDNVQKKYGYTF.

This clonotype came up many times. The chain recombines TRBV5-1 with TRBJ1-1; tentatively, D is TRBD1 (5 bases). V was clipped by 0 bases and J by 1 base, with 10 bases between them. This CDR3 is 15 amino acids long. Germline-derived CDR1 and CDR2 are SGHRS and YFSETQ. This CDR3 is CASSLGGVQNTEAFF. For the CDR3, the DNA is TGCGCCAGCAGCTTGGGAGGGGTCCAGAACACTGAAGCTTTCTTT.

This clonotype has a count of ten or more. V gene TRBV4-3 combines with J gene TRBJ1-3; D not certain. The CDR3 is made up of 15 amino acids. Between the trimmed V and J ends, which lost 4 bases and 0 bases, there was a span of 10 bases. Looked up from germline, CDR1 is LGHNA and CDR2 is YSLEER. The CDR3 nucleotides are TGCGCCAGCAGCCCTGGGAGACTCTCTGGAAACACCATATATTTT. It translates to CASSPGRLSGNTIYF.